This TCR beta chain was obtained from a study of T cell responses to AZD1222 COVID-19 vaccine. Study findings and constraints: In a largely white British group with more females than males, clonal diversity was possibly underestimated.

To note about this clone: Its antigen is currently unknown.

Assay: immunoSEQ multiplex PCR; the TCRdb copy retains only in-frame clones and omits some. The sample lists 65,000 to 100,000 clones, 88% occurring once. V lost 7 bases, J lost 5 bases, and 16 bases lay in between. Germline CDR1 SGHRS, CDR2 YFSETQ. The CDR3 consists of 15 residues. The sample was peripheral blood, taken 28 days after the second AZD1222 dose. V gene TRBV5-1 combines with J gene TRBJ1-6; a possible D gene is TRBD1 (6 bases). The clonotype was recovered from an adult who received the AZD1222 COVID-19 vaccine. CDR3 nucleotides: TGCGCCAGCTCCGAAGGGGGTTCGGATAATTCACCCCTCCACTTT. Translating it yields CASSEGGSDNSPLHF.